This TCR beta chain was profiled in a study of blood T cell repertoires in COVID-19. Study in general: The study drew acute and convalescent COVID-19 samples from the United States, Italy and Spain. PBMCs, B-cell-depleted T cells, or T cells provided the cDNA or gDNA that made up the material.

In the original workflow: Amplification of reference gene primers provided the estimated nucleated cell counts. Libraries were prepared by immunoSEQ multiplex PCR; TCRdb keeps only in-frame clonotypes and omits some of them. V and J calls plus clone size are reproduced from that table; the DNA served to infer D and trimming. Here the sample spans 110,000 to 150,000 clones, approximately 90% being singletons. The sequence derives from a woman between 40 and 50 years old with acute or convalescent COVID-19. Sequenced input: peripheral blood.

The CDR3, as DNA: TGTGCCAGCAGTTACCCCGCGGGAGGGGGCACAGATACGCAGTATTTT. Translated: CASSYPAGGGTDTQYF. J is TRBJ2-3 and V is TRBV6-6; 9 nucleotides align to TRBD2. Germline CDR1 reads MNHNY; CDR2 reads SVGAGI (reference sequence). This CDR3 comprises 16 residues. Trimming at V came to 2 bases and at J to 1 base, leaving 4 bases not matched to a gene.